These T cell receptor beta chains were read from a single sample in a study of CD8 T cells in Susac syndrome. One entry per CDR3 protein, called by TCRdb with MiXCR from the immunoSEQ multiplex PCR reads. The sample records about 120,000 distinct CDR3 sequences, 92% being singletons. Material: CD8+ T cells from PBMCs. These receptors all stem from a human donor in good health. The CDR3 runs from the conserved cysteine through the conserved F or W. A D gene is named only where the DNA matches it firmly. Clone size is not always given. Where it is, it says once, few, many or a class for expanded clones.

clone_size: NA; d_call: NA; v_call: TRBV19; j_call: TRBJ2-7; cdr3_aa: CASSGSGSVYEQYF; cdr3_nt: TGTGCCAGTAGTGGGAGCGGATCGGTCTACGAGCAGTACTTC
clone_size: NA; d_call: TRBD1; v_call: TRBV12-3/TRBV12-4; j_call: TRBJ1-1; cdr3_aa: CASSLLGRGGVNTEAFF; cdr3_nt: TGTGCCAGCAGTTTACTGGGCAGGGGGGGAGTGAACACTGAAGCTTTCTTT
clone_size: NA; d_call: TRBD1; v_call: TRBV20-1; j_call: TRBJ2-5; cdr3_aa: CSARDPRLAGGSETQYF; cdr3_nt: TGCAGTGCTAGAGACCCGCGGTTGGCAGGGGGTTCGGAGACCCAGTACTTC
clone_size: NA; d_call: NA; v_call: TRBV7-2; j_call: TRBJ2-4; cdr3_aa: CASSLADAKNIQYF; cdr3_nt: TGTGCCAGCAGCTTAGCGGATGCCAAAAACATTCAGTACTTC
clone_size: NA; d_call: NA; v_call: TRBV15; j_call: TRBJ2-3; cdr3_aa: CATSRGSDPRSDTQYF; cdr3_nt: TGTGCCACCAGCAGGGGATCGGACCCCCGCAGCGATACGCAGTATTTT
clone_size: NA; d_call: NA; v_call: TRBV7-2; j_call: TRBJ2-2; cdr3_aa: CASSLVHLANTGELFF; cdr3_nt: TGTGCCAGCAGCTTAGTCCACCTCGCGAACACCGGGGAGCTGTTTTTT
clone_size: NA; d_call: TRBD2; v_call: TRBV7-2; j_call: TRBJ2-7; cdr3_aa: CASSWGLGGKSSYEQYF; cdr3_nt: TGTGCCAGCAGCTGGGGCCTGGGGGGGAAATCCTCCTACGAGCAGTACTTC
clone_size: NA; d_call: TRBD1; v_call: TRBV30; j_call: TRBJ1-2; cdr3_aa: CAWTGQGADYGYTF; cdr3_nt: TGTGCCTGGACAGGACAGGGGGCTGACTATGGCTACACCTTC
clone_size: once; d_call: TRBD1; v_call: TRBV3-1; j_call: TRBJ2-7; cdr3_aa: CASSQNGQGRVEQYF; cdr3_nt: TGTGCCAGCAGCCAAAACGGACAGGGGAGGGTCGAGCAGTACTTC
clone_size: NA; d_call: TRBD2; v_call: TRBV25-1; j_call: TRBJ2-3; cdr3_aa: CASSEPGRADTQYF; cdr3_nt: TGTGCCAGCAGTGAGCCAGGGAGGGCAGATACGCAGTATTTT
clone_size: few; d_call: NA; v_call: TRBV6-5; j_call: TRBJ1-1; cdr3_aa: CASSPGPRGAFF; cdr3_nt: TGTGCCAGCAGTCCCGGGCCCCGAGGAGCTTTCTTT
clone_size: NA; d_call: NA; v_call: TRBV5-1; j_call: TRBJ2-7; cdr3_aa: CASSLAAASSYEQYF; cdr3_nt: TGCGCCAGCAGCTTAGCAGCGGCAAGCTCCTACGAGCAGTACTTC
clone_size: NA; d_call: NA; v_call: TRBV6-5; j_call: TRBJ1-2; cdr3_aa: CASSAGTAFYGYTF; cdr3_nt: TGTGCCAGCAGTGCCGGGACGGCGTTCTATGGCTACACCTTC
clone_size: once; d_call: TRBD1; v_call: TRBV6-2/TRBV6-3; j_call: TRBJ2-2; cdr3_aa: CASSFRQGAPGELFF; cdr3_nt: TGTGCCAGCAGTTTTAGACAGGGGGCGCCCGGGGAGCTGTTTTTT
clone_size: NA; d_call: TRBD1; v_call: TRBV7-9; j_call: TRBJ2-2; cdr3_aa: CASSVGGAGELFF; cdr3_nt: TGTGCCAGCAGCGTAGGGGGCGCCGGGGAGCTGTTTTTT
clone_size: NA; d_call: NA; v_call: TRBV12-3/TRBV12-4; j_call: TRBJ1-1; cdr3_aa: CASSSGVTEAFF; cdr3_nt: TGTGCCAGCAGTTCGGGGGTCACTGAAGCTTTCTTT
clone_size: once; d_call: NA; v_call: TRBV7-9; j_call: TRBJ2-5; cdr3_aa: CASSPQGWETQYF; cdr3_nt: TGTGCCAGCAGCCCCCAGGGGTGGGAGACCCAGTACTTC
clone_size: NA; d_call: NA; v_call: TRBV5-4; j_call: TRBJ1-2; cdr3_aa: CASSQPTGPRSYTF; cdr3_nt: TGTGCCAGCAGCCAGCCAACCGGGCCACGAAGCTACACCTTC
clone_size: NA; d_call: NA; v_call: TRBV5-1; j_call: TRBJ2-7; cdr3_aa: CASSFSQGYEQYF; cdr3_nt: TGCGCCAGCAGCTTCAGCCAGGGCTACGAGCAGTACTTC
clone_size: NA; d_call: NA; v_call: TRBV24-1; j_call: TRBJ2-2; cdr3_aa: CATSPRGYTGELFF; cdr3_nt: TGTGCCACCAGCCCCAGGGGATACACCGGGGAGCTGTTTTTT
clone_size: NA; d_call: TRBD2; v_call: TRBV12-3/TRBV12-4; j_call: TRBJ2-7; cdr3_aa: CASSLFTGGSYEQYF; cdr3_nt: TGTGCCAGCAGTTTATTTACGGGAGGCTCCTACGAGCAGTACTTC
clone_size: NA; d_call: TRBD1; v_call: TRBV12-3/TRBV12-4; j_call: TRBJ1-1; cdr3_aa: CASSLGWGQGAGGFIEAFF; cdr3_nt: TGTGCCAGCAGTTTAGGTTGGGGACAGGGGGCAGGAGGATTCATTGAAGCTTTCTTT